The 17 T cell receptor beta chains below all came from one sample that was sequenced in a study of T cell responses to AZD1222 COVID-19 vaccine. The protocol was immunoSEQ multiplex PCR, while the TCRdb copy is restricted to in-frame clones and leaves out a portion. The table lists over 120,000 clones, 92% of them singletons. This specimen was peripheral blood, taken 28 days after the second AZD1222 dose. All receptors derive from an adult who received the AZD1222 COVID-19 vaccine.

This sequence joins TRBV30 and TRBJ2-2, with a weak D call TRBD1 (5 bases). V lost 3 bases, J lost 5 bases, and 16 bases lay in between. Germline assignment: CDR1 GTSNPN and CDR2 SVGIG (reference sequence). CDR3 length: 15 amino acids. DNA of the CDR3: TGTGCCTGGAGGGCAGGCGCGAAGGGGACCGGGGAGCTGTTTTTT. Amino acid sequence: CAWRAGAKGTGELFF.

The V call is TRBV5-5, the J call TRBJ2-2; D is undetermined. The CDR3 has 14 amino acids. The germline V and J ends were trimmed by 2 bases and 1 base, with 6 bases remaining between them. Germline V gives CDR1 SGHKS, CDR2 YYEKEE (reference sequence). The CDR3 loop reads CASSFALNTGELFF. In DNA form, the CDR3 reads TGTGCCAGCAGCTTTGCCTTGAACACCGGGGAGCTGTTTTTT.

The rearrangement links TRBV7-2 to TRBJ1-2, with D possibly matching TRBD1 (6 bases). Looked up from germline, CDR1 is SGHTA and CDR2 is FQGNSA. Trimming shortened V by 5 bases and J by 3 bases, and 13 bases separated the two germline ends. The CDR3 contains 14 residues. The DNA for the CDR3 is TGTGCCAGCAGCCCACAGGCAGGGGACTATGGCTACACCTTC. It codes for CASSPQAGDYGYTF.

The V and J genes are TRBV10-3 and TRBJ1-4; 11 positions agree with TRBD1. The CDR3 sequence is 17 residues long. Germline V lookup: CDR1 ENHRY, CDR2 SYGVKD. Losses at the gene ends were 4 bases for V and 7 bases for J; bases not matched to a gene: 11. The CDR3 region is CAISATPRTGGIEKLFF. DNA of the CDR3: TGTGCCATCAGTGCCACGCCGAGGACAGGGGGCATTGAAAAACTGTTTTTT.

The V gene is TRBV6-1, the J gene TRBJ2-1, with 8 bases that match TRBD2. The V segment lost 3 bases and the J segment 7 bases; nucleotides outside the gene matches: 8. This CDR3 comprises 15 residues. The germline gives CDR1 MNHNS, CDR2 SASEGT. The chain's CDR3 is CASSDRSGSRNEQFF. As DNA, the CDR3 is TGTGCCAGCAGTGATAGAAGCGGGAGTAGAAATGAGCAGTTCTTC.

The V gene is TRBV6-2 or TRBV6-3, the J gene TRBJ1-5, with D possibly matching TRBD1 (5 bases). The germline V gene encodes CDR1 MNHEY and CDR2 SVGEGT. The CDR3 spans 16 residues. Trimming shortened V by 4 bases and J by 4 bases, and 17 bases separated the two germline ends. CDR3 DNA: TGTGCCAGCAGTTCCGTCGGGGGGATAGCAAATCAGCCCCAGCATTTT. This encodes CASSSVGGIANQPQHF.

The chain has TRBV28 and TRBJ2-7; 9 bases are a match to TRBD1. Germline V gene sequence: CDR1 MDHEN, CDR2 SYDVKM. This CDR3 region has 15 residues. V dropped 4 bases and J dropped 0; count of bases not matched to a gene: 4. The CDR3 nucleotides are TGTGCCAGCAGTTCCTACAGGGGGCTCTCCTACGAGCAGTACTTC. Protein sequence: CASSSYRGLSYEQYF.

For this clone: The sample carries other DNA sequences with the same CDR3. This chain links TRBV18 with TRBJ2-7, with D hard to call. Germline CDR1 is KGHSH and CDR2 is LQKENI. With 3 bases removed from V and 4 bases from J, the gap between germline ends came to 7 bases. CDR3 length: 12 residues. The CDR3 is CASSPGGYEQYF. In DNA form, the CDR3 reads TGTGCCAGCTCACCGGGTGGATACGAGCAGTACTTC.

CDR3 protein: CASSLTGTPLYEQYF. For the CDR3, the DNA is TGTGCCAGCAGCCTAACCGGGACTCCCCTTTACGAGCAGTACTTC. The rearrangement joins TRBV6-2 or TRBV6-3 to TRBJ2-7; TRBD2 is a possible D gene (6 bases). CDR1 MNHEY and CDR2 SVGEGT come from the germline V gene. CDR3 length: 15 residues. Trimming stripped 6 bases from V and 4 bases from J, with 19 bases between.

V usage is TRBV5-4 and J usage is TRBJ1-2, with D hard to call. The CDR3 extends over 14 amino acids. V was shortened by 2 bases and J by 1 base, with 9 bases between the two germline ends. Germline V CDR1 and CDR2: SGHNT, YYREEE (reference sequence). DNA for the CDR3: TGTGCCAGCAGCTTAGGGCCCGATAACTATGGCTACACCTTC. Its translation: CASSLGPDNYGYTF.

CDR3 sequence: CASSQLRGGGYNEKLFF. CDR3 DNA sequence: TGCGCCAGCAGCCAGCTAAGGGGGGGAGGTTATAATGAAAAACTGTTTTTT. The V call is TRBV4-3, the J call TRBJ1-4; possible D gene TRBD1, 6 bases. The germline gives CDR1 LGHNA, CDR2 YSLEER. This CDR3 region has 17 residues. Trimming took off 3 bases at V and 4 bases at J, with 18 bases between the two ends.

J is TRBJ2-5 and V is TRBV30, with 7 bases aligning to TRBD1. Germline CDR1 GTSNPN, CDR2 SVGIG (reference sequence). The length of the CDR3 is 13 residues. V lost 3 bases to trimming and J lost 2 bases; unmatched junction nucleotides: 3. CDR3 sequence (DNA): TGTGCCTGGAGAAGGGGGCAGCAAGAGACCCAGTACTTC. It is translated as CAWRRGQQETQYF.

This chain joins TRBV19 and TRBJ1-5; no firm D call. Germline V gives CDR1 LNHDA, CDR2 SQIVND (reference sequence). V dropped 3 bases and J dropped 3 bases, with 6 bases sitting between them. The CDR3 covers 13 residues. This chain's CDR3 is CASSITLNQPQHF. CDR3 bases: TGTGCCAGTAGTATTACCCTCAATCAGCCCCAGCATTTT. The variable domain in full, completed from reference TRBV19 and TRBJ1-5, reads DGGITQSPKYLFRKEGQNVTLSCEQNLNHDAMYWYRQDPGQGLRLIYYSQIVNDFQKGDIAEGYSVSREKKESFPLTVTSAQKNPTAFYLCASSITLNQPQHFGDGTRLSIL.

This clone was recorded only once. The chain couples TRBV28 to TRBJ1-2; 9 bases agree with TRBD1. CDR1 and CDR2 (germline): MDHEN, SYDVKM. The trim removed 8 bases at V and 6 bases at J, leaving 7 bases unmatched. There are 13 residues in the CDR3. Written as DNA, the CDR3 is TGTGCCAGCGTTACGTGGACAGGGGATGGCTACACCTTC. This codes for CASVTWTGDGYTF.

A single count supports this clone. This chain joins TRBV7-3 and TRBJ2-3; D is undetermined. In germline, CDR1 is SGHTA, CDR2 FQGTGA. Deletions cut 5 bases from V and 1 base from J, with 4 bases between. This CDR3 is 12 amino acids long. DNA of the CDR3: TGTGCCAGCAGCCCGCGCACAGATACGCAGTATTTT. Its protein is CASSPRTDTQYF.

The CDR3: CASSPPGRRGYEQFF. CDR3 DNA: TGTGCCAGCTCACCACCGGGACGAAGGGGGTATGAGCAGTTCTTC. J is TRBJ2-1 and V is TRBV18; possible D gene TRBD1, 6 bases. CDR3 length: 15 residues. Germline-derived CDR1 and CDR2 are KGHSH and LQKENI. Trimming removed 0 bases from V and 8 bases from J, with 14 bases in between.

The chain combines TRBV4-3 with TRBJ1-5; the D is unclear. V was pared by 3 bases and J by 8 bases, with 14 bases between. The CDR3 loop spans 14 amino acids. Germline CDR1 and CDR2: LGHNA and YSLEER. The CDR3 loop reads CASSQSPGVKPQHF. The CDR3 DNA reads as TGCGCCAGCAGCCAGAGCCCCGGGGTTAAGCCCCAGCATTTT.